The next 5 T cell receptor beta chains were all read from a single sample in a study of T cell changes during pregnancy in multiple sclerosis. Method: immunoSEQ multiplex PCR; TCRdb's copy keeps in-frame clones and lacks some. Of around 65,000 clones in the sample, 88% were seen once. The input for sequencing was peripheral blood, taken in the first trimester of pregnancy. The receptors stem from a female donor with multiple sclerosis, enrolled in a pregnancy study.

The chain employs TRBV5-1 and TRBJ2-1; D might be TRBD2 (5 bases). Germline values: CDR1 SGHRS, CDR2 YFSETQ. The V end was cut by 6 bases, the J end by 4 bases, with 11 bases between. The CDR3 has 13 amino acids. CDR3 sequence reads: CASTPGGYNEQFF. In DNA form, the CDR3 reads TGCGCCAGCACCCCCGGAGGTTACAATGAGCAGTTCTTC. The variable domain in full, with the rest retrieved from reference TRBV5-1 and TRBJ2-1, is KAGVTQTPRYLIKTRGQQVTLSCSPISGHRSVSWYQQTPGQGLQFLFEYFSETQRNKGNFPGRFSGRQFSNSRSEMNVSTLELGDSALYLCASTPGGYNEQFFGPGTRLTVL.

For the CDR3, the DNA is TGCAGCGTCGTTACCGGGACTAGGTACTACGAGCAGTACTTC. Its protein is CSVVTGTRYYEQYF. The chain joins TRBV29-1 to TRBJ2-7; 8 nucleotides match TRBD2. With 6 bases clipped from V and 3 bases from J, the junction kept 10 bases outside the gene matches. Per germline, CDR1 SQVTM and CDR2 ANQGSEA. The CDR3 has 14 amino acids.

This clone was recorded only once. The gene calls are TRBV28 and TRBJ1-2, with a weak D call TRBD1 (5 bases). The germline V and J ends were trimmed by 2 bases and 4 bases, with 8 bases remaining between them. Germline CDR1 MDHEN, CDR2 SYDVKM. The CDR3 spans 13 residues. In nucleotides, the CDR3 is TGTGCCAGCAGTTTAAGACAGCGCTATGGCTACACCTTC. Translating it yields CASSLRQRYGYTF.

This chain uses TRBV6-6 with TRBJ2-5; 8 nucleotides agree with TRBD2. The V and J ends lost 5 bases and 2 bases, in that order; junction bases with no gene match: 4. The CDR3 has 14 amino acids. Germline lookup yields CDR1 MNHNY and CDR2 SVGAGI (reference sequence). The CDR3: CASSREGEQETQYF. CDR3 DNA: TGTGCCAGCAGTCGGGAGGGCGAGCAAGAGACCCAGTACTTC.

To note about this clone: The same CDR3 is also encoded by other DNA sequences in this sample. The CDR3 reads CASSSTGVGTDTQYF. The CDR3 DNA reads TGTGCCAGCAGCTCCACGGGAGTCGGCACAGATACGCAGTATTTT. The V call is TRBV7-2, the J call TRBJ2-3, with D possibly TRBD2 on 6 matching bases. The CDR3 consists of 15 residues. V was shortened by 4 bases and J by 1 base, with 12 bases between the two germline ends. CDR1 and CDR2 from the germline V gene are SGHTA and FQGNSA.